These 30 T cell receptor beta chains originate from one sample sequenced in a study of T cell responses to AZD1222 COVID-19 vaccine. The table came from immunoSEQ multiplex PCR; TCRdb's copy has only in-frame clones and leaves some out. The sample includes 120,000 to 150,000 clones, roughly 87% of them seen just once. This specimen consisted of peripheral blood, obtained 28 days after the second dose of the MenACWY control vaccine. The receptors come from an adult who received the MenACWY meningococcal vaccine as a control.

The V call is TRBV28, the J call TRBJ2-5; TRBD1 might be the D (5 bases). Germline values: CDR1 MDHEN, CDR2 SYDVKM. This CDR3 has 15 residues. V was shortened by 2 bases and J by 1 base, with 11 bases between the two germline ends. The CDR3 DNA is TGTGCCAGCAGTTTACGAGGACAATCCCAAGAGACCCAGTACTTC. It yields the protein CASSLRGQSQETQYF.

The rearrangement uses TRBV2 and TRBJ2-5; a weak D match, TRBD1 (5 bases). V was clipped by 3 bases and J by 5 bases, with 16 bases between them. This CDR3 has 15 amino acids. Germline values: CDR1 SNHLY, CDR2 FYNNEI. The CDR3 sequence is CASSEGGAPGETQYF. CDR3 DNA sequence: TGTGCCAGCAGTGAGGGCGGCGCTCCAGGGGAGACCCAGTACTTC. Based on the CDR3 plus reference TRBV2 and TRBJ2-5, the full variable domain is EPEVTQTPSHQVTQMGQEVILRCVPISNHLYFYWYRQILGQKVEFLVSFYNNEISEKSEIFDDQFSVERPDGSNFTLKIRSTKLEDSAMYFCASSEGGAPGETQYFGPGTRLLVL.

The chain carries TRBV7-9 and TRBJ2-7, with 7 positions matching TRBD1. The germline V gene has CDR1 SEHNR and CDR2 FQNEAQ (reference sequence). V gave up 3 bases and J gave up 1 base; unmatched junction bases: 9. The CDR3 has 16 residues. The CDR3 is CASSLGTGAISYEQYF. CDR3 in DNA: TGTGCCAGCAGCTTGGGTACAGGGGCAATATCCTACGAGCAGTACTTC.

V is TRBV10-3 and J is TRBJ2-3, with 13 positions matching TRBD2. Germline CDR1 is ENHRY and CDR2 is SYGVKD. The ends lost 0 bases at V and 9 bases at J; junction bases unmatched: 9. The CDR3 spans 17 residues. CDR3 sequence (DNA): TGTGCCATCAGTGAGTCACCGGGACTAGCGGGAAGTGACACGCAGTATTTT. It translates to CAISESPGLAGSDTQYF.

The CDR3 DNA follows: TGTGCCAGCAGCCAAATGGAAGATACGCAGTATTTT. Amino acid sequence: CASSQMEDTQYF. The chain joins TRBV14 to TRBJ2-3; D is undetermined. Trimming took off 2 bases at V and 5 bases at J, with 5 bases between the two ends. Germline lookup yields CDR1 SGHDN and CDR2 FVKESK. The length of the CDR3 is 12 residues.

This clone came up once. The V gene is TRBV12-3 or TRBV12-4, the J gene TRBJ2-1; D is unresolved. This CDR3 comprises 12 residues. With 3 bases removed from V and 5 bases from J, the gap between germline ends came to 5 bases. DNA for the CDR3: TGTGCCAGCAGTTTTATGGACAATGAGCAGTTCTTC. Translating gives CASSFMDNEQFF.

This chain links TRBV7-9 with TRBJ1-4, with D possibly matching TRBD1 (5 bases). The ends were cut back, 2 bases at V and 8 bases at J, with 15 bases in the middle. The CDR3 runs 15 residues. CDR1 and CDR2 (germline): SEHNR, FQNEAQ (reference sequence). CDR3 coding DNA: TGTGCCAGCAGCTTAAGTACAGGCTTAGGGGAAAAACTGTTTTTT. Translation: CASSLSTGLGEKLFF.

This chain uses TRBV9 with TRBJ1-1; D uncertain. This CDR3 contains 15 residues. V was trimmed by 4 bases and J by 3 bases, leaving 16 bases between them. The germline CDR1 and CDR2 sequences are SGDLS and YYNGEE. In nucleotides, the CDR3 is TGTGCCAGCAGCTTCTCCCCCCAGGTGGACACTGAAGCTTTCTTT. It translates to CASSFSPQVDTEAFF.

The chain links TRBV5-4 to TRBJ1-4; TRBD1 agrees at 10 bases. Trimming at V came to 4 bases and at J to 8 bases, leaving 5 bases not matched to a gene. CDR1 and CDR2 from the germline V gene are SGHNT and YYREEE (reference sequence). The CDR3 spans 14 residues. CDR3 in DNA: TGTGCCAGCAGCCGGGACAGGGGTTCGGAAAAACTGTTTTTT. It translates to CASSRDRGSEKLFF.

The gene calls are TRBV10-3 and TRBJ2-1; TRBD1 might be the D (5 bases). V was shortened by 11 bases and J by 10 bases, with 15 bases between the two germline ends. This CDR3 comprises 11 residues. Germline V gene data show CDR1 as ENHRY and CDR2 as SYGVKD. This CDR3 is CASAQGPEQFF. CDR3 in DNA: TGTGCCTCCGCCCAGGGCCCCGAGCAGTTCTTC.

The chain couples TRBV28 to TRBJ2-3; D unresolved. V lost 2 bases and J lost 5, with 14 bases in between. The CDR3 sequence is 15 residues long. Germline values: CDR1 MDHEN, CDR2 SYDVKM. CDR3 coding DNA: TGTGCCAGCAGTTTAACAACCCCTTCAATAGATACGCAGTATTTT. It is translated as CASSLTTPSIDTQYF.

This chain links TRBV4-2 with TRBJ2-5; D possibly corresponds to TRBD2 (7 bases). The CDR3 is 16 amino acids. The germline gives CDR1 LGHNA, CDR2 YNFKEQ. V gave up 0 bases and J gave up 2 bases, with 13 bases separating them. CDR3 sequence: CASSQDQGGEQETQYF. For the CDR3, the DNA is TGTGCCAGCAGCCAAGACCAAGGGGGGGAGCAAGAGACCCAGTACTTC.

The V and J genes are TRBV11-2 and TRBJ2-7; D call uncertain. The germline gives CDR1 SGHAT, CDR2 FQNNGV. Trimming stripped 2 bases from V and 6 bases from J, with 17 bases between. The CDR3 contains 15 residues. As DNA, the CDR3 is TGTGCCAGCAGCTTATCACCGGGTAGTCGCGGCGAGCAGTACTTC. This codes for CASSLSPGSRGEQYF. Together with reference TRBV11-2 and TRBJ2-7, the CDR3 gives the full variable domain: EAGVAQSPRYKIIEKRQSVAFWCNPISGHATLYWYQQILGQGPKLLIQFQNNGVVDDSQLPKDRFSAERLKGVDSTLKIQPAKLEDSAVYLCASSLSPGSRGEQYFGPGTRLTVT.

The chain has TRBV11-3 and TRBJ2-1; D is ambiguous. CDR3 length: 14 amino acids. V was trimmed by 5 bases and J by 0 bases, leaving 8 bases between them. Germline loops: CDR1 SGHNT, CDR2 YENEEA. The CDR3 DNA reads TGTGCCAGCAGCAAGACGGGCTCCTACAATGAGCAGTTCTTC. It is translated as CASSKTGSYNEQFF.

V and J are TRBV10-3 and TRBJ2-3; TRBD1 matches 9 bases. The germline CDR1 and CDR2 sequences are ENHRY and SYGVKD. Trimming cost V 5 bases and J 4 bases; bases outside gene matches: 7. The CDR3 length is 15 residues. The CDR3 DNA reads as TGTGCCATCAGTCGCGGACAGGGGACAGCAGATACGCAGTATTTT. It translates to CAISRGQGTADTQYF.

This clone showed up just once. This chain links TRBV5-5 with TRBJ2-5; TRBD1 is a possible D gene (6 bases). The CDR3 spans 14 residues. V shed 0 bases and J shed 2 bases, with 8 bases lying between them. Germline V gene lookup returns CDR1 SGHKS and CDR2 YYEKEE (reference sequence). CDR3 nucleotides: TGTGCCAGCAGCTTGGTACAGGGACAAGAGACCCAGTACTTC. Translating gives CASSLVQGQETQYF. The full variable domain, completed using reference TRBV5-5 and TRBJ2-5, is DAGVTQSPTHLIKTRGQQVTLRCSPISGHKSVSWYQQVLGQGPQFIFQYYEKEERGRGNFPDRFSARQFPNYSSELNVNALLLGDSALYLCASSLVQGQETQYFGPGTRLLVL.

V usage is TRBV19 and J usage is TRBJ1-5, with no clear D. Trimming left V 5 bases short and J 4 bases short, with 9 bases between. Germline V gives CDR1 LNHDA, CDR2 SQIVND (reference sequence). CDR3 length: 13 residues. Here the CDR3 DNA reads TGTGCCAGTAGTGGTCAGGCGAATCAGCCCCAGCATTTT. Translating it yields CASSGQANQPQHF.

V gene TRBV10-3 combines with J gene TRBJ1-6; TRBD1 might be the D (6 bases). This CDR3 comprises 16 residues. Trimming took 4 bases from V and 7 from J, leaving 17 bases between them. Germline V gene sequence: CDR1 ENHRY, CDR2 SYGVKD. Here the CDR3 reads CAISGSTGISNSPLHF. The CDR3 nucleotides read TGTGCCATCAGTGGCTCTACAGGGATCAGCAATTCACCCCTCCACTTT.

The J gene is TRBJ1-4, the V gene TRBV7-2; the match to TRBD1 covers 11 bases. The CDR3 spans 15 residues. Trimming took 5 bases from V and 7 from J; bases not matched to a gene: 6. Germline V gene data show CDR1 as SGHTA and CDR2 as FQGNSA. The DNA of the CDR3 is TGTGCCAGCAGCCAGAGGGACAGGGGGAGTGAAAAACTGTTTTTT. Residues: CASSQRDRGSEKLFF.

The chain is built from TRBV4-3 and TRBJ1-1, with 7 bases fitting TRBD1. CDR1 is LGHNA and CDR2 is YSLEER in the germline V gene. The CDR3 runs to 18 residues. V lost 0 bases and J lost 0; bases outside the gene matches: 10. CDR3 bases: TGCGCCAGCAGCCAAGATGCCCCAGGGGGGACTATGAACACTGAAGCTTTCTTT. As protein: CASSQDAPGGTMNTEAFF.

This clone has just one count. The chain links TRBV11-2 to TRBJ2-3; TRBD2 agrees at 14 bases. Germline V gene lookup returns CDR1 SGHAT and CDR2 FQNNGV. The CDR3 is 16 amino acids. The V gene end was trimmed by 1 base and the J gene end by 9 bases; junction bases not matched to a gene: 6. The CDR3 DNA reads TGTGCCAGCAGCTTAGGTCGGACTAGCGGGGGGACGACGCAGTATTTT. This sequence encodes CASSLGRTSGGTTQYF.

The V gene is TRBV14, the J gene TRBJ2-7; no clear D. The germline CDR1 and CDR2 sequences are SGHDN and FVKESK. The CDR3 runs 13 residues. V dropped 4 bases and J dropped 2 bases, with 9 bases sitting between them. In DNA, the CDR3 is TGTGCCAGCAGCCGCCTCGAGGCCTACGAGCAGTACTTC. It is translated as CASSRLEAYEQYF.

This chain connects TRBV5-1 to TRBJ2-2; D gene unclear. V gave up 0 bases and J gave up 2 bases, with 8 bases separating them. The CDR3 runs to 15 residues. From germline, CDR1 is SGHRS and CDR2 YFSETQ. CDR3: CASSLGARNTGELFF. The CDR3, as DNA: TGCGCCAGCAGCTTGGGGGCTAGAAACACCGGGGAGCTGTTTTTT.

The chain joins TRBV4-3 to TRBJ1-2; D may be TRBD1 (6 bases). Per germline, CDR1 LGHNA and CDR2 YSLEER. CDR3 length: 14 residues. Trimming pared 1 base from V and 6 bases from J, leaving 12 bases between. The CDR3 DNA sequence: TGCGCCAGCAGCCAAGGTCGGGGGGCGAATGGCTACACCTTC. Translation: CASSQGRGANGYTF.

Details on this clone: This specimen includes other DNA sequences encoding the same CDR3. This chain links TRBV11-3 with TRBJ2-5; TRBD1 matches 9 bases. Germline V gene sequence: CDR1 SGHNT, CDR2 YENEEA. The CDR3 sequence is 14 residues long. V was pared by 7 bases and J by 5 bases, with 8 bases of the junction left unmatched. The CDR3 coding sequence is TGTGCCAGCACCGATACAGGGGGCCTGGAGACCCAGTACTTC. This gives the protein CASTDTGGLETQYF.

The chain recombines TRBV18 with TRBJ1-5; 7 bases match TRBD1. CDR1 and CDR2 from the germline V gene are KGHSH and LQKENI. V shed 5 bases and J 0 bases; nucleotides not matched to a gene: 4. The CDR3 runs to 15 residues. CDR3 in amino acids: CASSSTGISNQPQHF. Written as DNA, the CDR3 is TGTGCCAGCTCATCGACAGGGATTAGCAATCAGCCCCAGCATTTT.

The chain uses TRBV5-1 and TRBJ2-1; D is uncertain. Per germline, CDR1 SGHRS and CDR2 YFSETQ. V shed 2 bases and J shed 11 bases, with 14 bases lying between them. The CDR3 has 13 amino acids. CDR3 in amino acids: CASSFVISEKQFF. CDR3 coding DNA: TGCGCCAGCAGCTTTGTCATCTCAGAGAAGCAGTTCTTC.

V usage is TRBV13 and J usage is TRBJ2-1; 8 bases are shared with TRBD1. This CDR3 is 15 amino acids long. Germline loops: CDR1 PRHDT, CDR2 FYEKMQ (reference sequence). With 6 bases clipped from V and 1 base from J, the junction kept 5 bases outside the gene matches. The CDR3 sequence is CASSLGQGSYNEQFF. Here the CDR3 DNA reads TGTGCCAGCAGTCTCGGACAGGGATCCTACAATGAGCAGTTCTTC.

The gene calls are TRBV3-1 (or the pseudogene TRBV3-2) and TRBJ2-5, with TRBD2 as a possible D gene (6 bases). The CDR3 contains 15 residues. Trimming pared 6 bases from V and 14 bases from J, leaving 28 bases between. Germline V gene data show CDR1 as LGHDT and CDR2 as YNNKEL (reference sequence). CDR3 bases: TGTGCCAGCAGTACCGATAGCGGAGTTGGAGTCGGAGTCTACTTC. This encodes CASSTDSGVGVGVYF.

This rearrangement joins TRBV18 to TRBJ2-7, with 10 nucleotides matching TRBD2. The CDR3 length is 17 residues. V was pared by 4 bases and J by 4 bases, with 13 bases of the junction left unmatched. Germline V lookup: CDR1 KGHSH, CDR2 LQKENI. The CDR3 region has the DNA TGTGCCAGCTCACGAGGACTAGCGGAAGAGGGGGTGTACGAGCAGTACTTC. Protein: CASSRGLAEEGVYEQYF.